This TCR beta chain derives from a study of T cell responses to AZD1222 COVID-19 vaccine. Study-level information: Second doses at about 4 or about 12 weeks were pooled.

Study-wide results and limits: White British donors predominated, females outnumbered males, and clonal diversity was possibly underestimated. Only a handful of people who got AZD1222 tested seropositive at baseline.

Germline V gene lookup returns CDR1 SGHRS and CDR2 YFSETQ. Trimming took 4 bases from V and 7 from J; bases not matched to a gene: 7. The CDR3 loop spans 14 amino acids. Assay used: immunoSEQ multiplex PCR; TCRdb lists only in-frame clones, some missing. The sample consists of about 150,000 clones, roughly 85% of them appearing once. This clone was observed a handful of times. The antigen is undetermined. This sequence joins TRBV5-1 and TRBJ1-4; 7 bases fit TRBD1. The sequencing used peripheral blood, collected on day 0 of AZD1222 vaccination. This TCR was sampled from an adult in good health. The CDR3 is CASSGQVEAEKLFF. The CDR3, as DNA: TGCGCCAGCAGCGGACAGGTTGAGGCTGAAAAACTGTTTTTT. Full variable domain (rest looked up from reference TRBV5-1 and TRBJ1-4): KAGVTQTPRYLIKTRGQQVTLSCSPISGHRSVSWYQQTPGQGLQFLFEYFSETQRNKGNFPGRFSGRQFSNSRSEMNVSTLELGDSALYLCASSGQVEAEKLFFGSGTQLSVL.